This T cell receptor (beta chain) appears in the sequencing data of a study of blood T cell repertoires in COVID-19. TCRdb's copy holds only in-frame clones and misses some; the assay was immunoSEQ multiplex PCR. Among some 220,000 clones listed, around 85% were seen once. The CDR3 length is 14 residues. Trimming removed 1 base from V and 0 bases from J, with 6 bases in between. Germline V gene lookup returns CDR1 MNHEY and CDR2 SMNVEV (reference sequence). Patients in Seattle were enrolled during active infection, then followed longitudinally. The receptor comes from a man aged 50-60 years with COVID-19, enrolled during active disease. The rearrangement links TRBV27 to TRBJ1-1; no reliable D call. The sequencing input was peripheral blood. The CDR3 protein is CASSLWPLNTEAFF. Here the CDR3 DNA reads TGTGCCAGCAGTTTATGGCCCTTGAACACTGAAGCTTTCTTT.